This is a list of T cell receptor beta chains from one sample in a study of blood T cell repertoires in COVID-19. Data came from immunoSEQ multiplex PCR; TCRdb stores just in-frame clones and leaves some out. The sample lists some 20,000 clones; 86% were seen once. The sample taken for sequencing was peripheral blood. The receptors were sampled from a human donor in a cohort sampled during active COVID-19. CDR3s include the opening cysteine and the closing phenylalanine or tryptophan. A D gene is named only where the DNA matches it firmly. Where a row states a size, it is once, few, many or the class of an expanded clone; other rows omit it.

clone_size: .; j_call: TRBJ2-7; d_call: TRBD2; v_call: TRBV6-4; cdr3_aa: CASKEREDYNEQYF; cdr3_nt: TGTGCCAGCAAAGAGCGGGAGGATTACAACGAGCAGTACTTC
clone_size: few; j_call: TRBJ2-3; d_call: TRBD2; v_call: TRBV27; cdr3_aa: CASSWGRAADTQYF; cdr3_nt: TGTGCCAGCAGTTGGGGGAGGGCGGCAGATACGCAGTATTTT
clone_size: .; j_call: TRBJ1-1; d_call: .; v_call: TRBV11-2; cdr3_aa: CASSHTQGLEAFF; cdr3_nt: TGTGCCAGCAGCCACACTCAGGGGTTAGAAGCTTTCTTT
clone_size: .; j_call: TRBJ1-1; d_call: .; v_call: TRBV4-1; cdr3_aa: CASSQSGRLNTEAFF; cdr3_nt: TGCGCCAGCAGCCAGTCCGGGAGATTGAACACTGAAGCTTTCTTT
clone_size: .; j_call: TRBJ1-1; d_call: .; v_call: TRBV11-2; cdr3_aa: CASSWGHMNTEAFF; cdr3_nt: TGTGCCAGCAGCTGGGGACACATGAACACTGAAGCTTTCTTT
clone_size: .; j_call: TRBJ2-4; d_call: .; v_call: TRBV27; cdr3_aa: CASSSPPGQGGNIQYF; cdr3_nt: TGTGCCAGCAGTTCCCCCCCAGGCCAGGGGGGAAACATTCAGTACTTC
clone_size: .; j_call: TRBJ1-5; d_call: .; v_call: TRBV19; cdr3_aa: CASSIAPPGFGQPQHF; cdr3_nt: TGTGCCAGTAGTATAGCCCCCCCAGGGTTCGGTCAGCCCCAGCATTTT
clone_size: .; j_call: TRBJ2-1; d_call: TRBD2; v_call: TRBV30; cdr3_aa: CAWSLAGWRPGEQFF; cdr3_nt: TGTGCCTGGAGTCTAGCGGGGTGGCGTCCCGGTGAGCAGTTCTTC
clone_size: once; j_call: TRBJ2-1; d_call: TRBD2; v_call: TRBV29-1; cdr3_aa: CSVEKNAGGANEQFF; cdr3_nt: TGCAGCGTTGAAAAAAACGCGGGAGGAGCGAATGAGCAGTTCTTC
clone_size: .; j_call: TRBJ2-3; d_call: TRBD2; v_call: TRBV7-3; cdr3_aa: CASSAQTSGRETQYF; cdr3_nt: TGTGCCAGCAGCGCGCAGACTAGCGGGAGAGAAACGCAGTATTTT
clone_size: few; j_call: TRBJ1-4; d_call: .; v_call: TRBV5-1; cdr3_aa: CASSLVLGDEKLFF; cdr3_nt: TGCGCCAGCAGCTTGGTACTCGGGGATGAAAAACTGTTTTTT
clone_size: .; j_call: TRBJ2-1; d_call: .; v_call: TRBV28; cdr3_aa: CASSPGTRNNEQFF; cdr3_nt: TGTGCCAGCAGTCCCGGGACTCGAAACAATGAGCAGTTCTTC
clone_size: .; j_call: TRBJ2-3; d_call: .; v_call: TRBV5-1; cdr3_aa: CATNPGTGWQHADTQYF; cdr3_nt: TGCGCCACCAACCCTGGGACTGGATGGCAGCACGCAGATACGCAGTATTTT
clone_size: .; j_call: TRBJ1-1; d_call: TRBD1; v_call: TRBV27; cdr3_aa: CASSPGGGYNEAFF; cdr3_nt: TGTGCCAGCAGTCCGGGAGGGGGCTATAATGAAGCTTTCTTT
clone_size: .; j_call: TRBJ2-2; d_call: .; v_call: TRBV6-6; cdr3_aa: CASSYMRGTGELFF; cdr3_nt: TGTGCCAGCAGTTACATGAGAGGAACCGGGGAGCTGTTTTTT
clone_size: .; j_call: TRBJ2-7; d_call: .; v_call: TRBV28; cdr3_aa: CATSGGSSYEQYF; cdr3_nt: TGTGCCACCTCAGGGGGGAGCTCCTACGAGCAGTACTTC
clone_size: .; j_call: TRBJ1-2; d_call: TRBD1; v_call: TRBV6-2/TRBV6-3; cdr3_aa: CASSYRGQGNTYGYTF; cdr3_nt: TGTGCCAGCAGTTACCGCGGACAGGGTAATACTTATGGCTACACCTTC
clone_size: once; j_call: TRBJ2-3; d_call: .; v_call: TRBV11-3; cdr3_aa: CASSMDYSTDTQYF; cdr3_nt: TGTGCCAGCAGCATGGACTATAGCACAGATACGCAGTATTTT
clone_size: few; j_call: TRBJ2-7; d_call: TRBD2; v_call: TRBV10-3; cdr3_aa: CAISDSGTSSYEQYF; cdr3_nt: TGTGCCATCAGTGACTCCGGGACTAGCTCCTACGAGCAGTACTTC
clone_size: .; j_call: TRBJ2-2; d_call: .; v_call: TRBV11-2; cdr3_aa: CASSLGVRVVTGELFF; cdr3_nt: TGTGCCAGCAGCTTAGGGGTCAGGGTGGTCACCGGGGAGCTGTTTTTT
clone_size: .; j_call: TRBJ1-2; d_call: TRBD1; v_call: TRBV11-2; cdr3_aa: CASSVGTGGGYTF; cdr3_nt: TGTGCCAGCAGCGTCGGGACAGGGGGTGGCTACACCTTC
clone_size: .; j_call: TRBJ2-7; d_call: TRBD2; v_call: TRBV2; cdr3_aa: CASSGGGAAYEQYF; cdr3_nt: TGTGCCAGCAGTGGGGGAGGGGCCGCCTACGAGCAGTACTTC
clone_size: .; j_call: TRBJ1-5; d_call: TRBD1; v_call: TRBV5-5; cdr3_aa: CASRPTGASNQPQHF; cdr3_nt: TGTGCCAGCAGACCGACAGGGGCTAGCAATCAGCCCCAGCATTTT
clone_size: .; j_call: TRBJ2-1; d_call: TRBD2; v_call: TRBV5-1; cdr3_aa: CASSLSRAASGRYEQFF; cdr3_nt: TGCGCCAGCAGCTTGAGTCGCGCGGCTAGCGGGAGATATGAGCAGTTCTTC
clone_size: .; j_call: TRBJ2-5; d_call: .; v_call: TRBV5-1; cdr3_aa: CASSLVSGEGETQYF; cdr3_nt: TGCGCCAGCAGCTTAGTATCGGGAGAAGGAGAGACCCAGTACTTC
clone_size: .; j_call: TRBJ2-2; d_call: .; v_call: TRBV2; cdr3_aa: CASSALRSTGELFF; cdr3_nt: TGTGCCAGCAGTGCTCTGAGGTCCACCGGGGAGCTGTTTTTT
clone_size: .; j_call: TRBJ2-5; d_call: TRBD2; v_call: TRBV28; cdr3_aa: CASSLLGLAVLQAGQETQYF; cdr3_nt: TGTGCCAGCAGTTTGTTAGGACTAGCGGTACTCCAAGCAGGCCAAGAGACCCAGTACTTC
clone_size: .; j_call: TRBJ2-1; d_call: TRBD2; v_call: TRBV24-1; cdr3_aa: CATSGTSGLSSYNEQFF; cdr3_nt: TGTGCCACCAGTGGGACTAGCGGCTTAAGCTCCTACAATGAGCAGTTCTTC
clone_size: .; j_call: TRBJ2-1; d_call: TRBD2; v_call: TRBV7-6; cdr3_aa: CASSTTGTSANEQFF; cdr3_nt: TGTGCCAGCAGTACCACCGGGACTAGCGCCAATGAGCAGTTCTTC
clone_size: .; j_call: TRBJ1-5; d_call: .; v_call: TRBV6-7; cdr3_aa: CASSSSNIDRRNQPQHF; cdr3_nt: TGTGCCAGCAGTTCGTCGAACATAGACAGGCGCAATCAGCCCCAGCATTTT
clone_size: .; j_call: TRBJ2-7; d_call: TRBD1; v_call: TRBV5-1; cdr3_aa: CASSPGQGAYEQYF; cdr3_nt: TGCGCCAGCAGTCCTGGACAGGGGGCATACGAGCAGTACTTC
clone_size: .; j_call: TRBJ2-3; d_call: .; v_call: TRBV9; cdr3_aa: CASSGTGFASTDTQYF; cdr3_nt: TGTGCCAGCAGCGGAACAGGATTCGCTAGCACAGATACGCAGTATTTT
clone_size: .; j_call: TRBJ2-2; d_call: TRBD2; v_call: TRBV11-2; cdr3_aa: CASTPWASGGTGELFF; cdr3_nt: TGTGCCAGCACCCCCTGGGCTAGCGGAGGTACCGGGGAGCTGTTTTTT
clone_size: .; j_call: TRBJ2-3; d_call: TRBD2; v_call: TRBV7-9; cdr3_aa: CASSSSGRGGADTQYF; cdr3_nt: TGTGCCAGCAGCTCTAGCGGGAGGGGGGGCGCAGATACGCAGTATTTT
clone_size: .; j_call: TRBJ2-7; d_call: .; v_call: TRBV24-1; cdr3_aa: CATSDSTEFSYEQYF; cdr3_nt: TGTGCCACCAGTGATTCCACAGAGTTCTCCTACGAGCAGTACTTC
clone_size: .; j_call: TRBJ2-7; d_call: .; v_call: TRBV5-1; cdr3_aa: CASSGLASSYEQYF; cdr3_nt: TGCGCCAGCAGCGGCCTAGCGAGTTCCTACGAGCAGTACTTC
clone_size: .; j_call: TRBJ2-1; d_call: TRBD2; v_call: TRBV14; cdr3_aa: CASSQNLFRPGLAGHEQFF; cdr3_nt: TGTGCCAGCAGCCAAAACCTATTTAGACCGGGACTAGCGGGACATGAGCAGTTCTTC
clone_size: .; j_call: TRBJ1-2; d_call: .; v_call: TRBV6-6; cdr3_aa: CASSYSFSNYGYTF; cdr3_nt: TGTGCCAGCAGTTACTCCTTCAGTAACTATGGCTACACCTTC
clone_size: .; j_call: TRBJ1-1; d_call: TRBD1; v_call: TRBV12-3/TRBV12-4; cdr3_aa: CASSQDRGEIF; cdr3_nt: TGTGCCAGCAGTCAAGACAGGGGTGAAATCTTT
clone_size: once; j_call: TRBJ2-4; d_call: TRBD2; v_call: TRBV27; cdr3_aa: CASSPRTSGGQYF; cdr3_nt: TGTGCCAGCAGTCCCCGGACTAGCGGAGGACAGTACTTC
clone_size: .; j_call: TRBJ2-7; d_call: TRBD2; v_call: TRBV7-9; cdr3_aa: CASTVAGLYEQYF; cdr3_nt: TGTGCCAGCACCGTAGCGGGTCTCTACGAGCAGTACTTC
clone_size: .; j_call: TRBJ2-2; d_call: .; v_call: TRBV19; cdr3_aa: CASSQAMGANTGELFF; cdr3_nt: TGTGCCAGTAGTCAGGCTATGGGAGCGAACACCGGGGAGCTGTTTTTT
clone_size: .; j_call: TRBJ1-1; d_call: TRBD1; v_call: TRBV28; cdr3_aa: CASSTYKGQMNTEAFF; cdr3_nt: TGTGCCAGCAGTACCTACAAGGGACAGATGAACACTGAAGCTTTCTTT
clone_size: .; j_call: TRBJ1-2; d_call: TRBD1; v_call: TRBV6-5; cdr3_aa: CASSSGTGIPPWGYTF; cdr3_nt: TGTGCCAGCAGTTCCGGGACAGGGATACCGCCGTGGGGCTACACCTTC
clone_size: .; j_call: TRBJ2-1; d_call: .; v_call: TRBV20-1; cdr3_aa: CSARWRNEQFF; cdr3_nt: TGCAGTGCTAGATGGAGGAATGAGCAGTTCTTC